This T cell receptor (beta chain) emerged from a study of cytomegalovirus exposure and HLA in healthy donors. Whole-study findings and limits: A later analysis showed TCR association rates differing by HLA locus, peaking at DRB1 and lowest at HLA-C.

With regard to this clone: The antigen is undetermined.

Germline V gene sequence: CDR1 SQVTM, CDR2 ANQGSEA. The germline V and J ends were trimmed by 6 bases and 13 bases, with 16 bases remaining between them. The CDR3 sequence is 11 residues long. Primers: 60 Vbeta forward and 13 Jbeta reverse. Assay: immunoSEQ multiplex PCR; the TCRdb copy retains only in-frame clones and omits some. The table has more than 85,000 clones, 86% seen once; the top ten hold 1.5% to 2%. The source material was PBMCs. This clonotype originated in a middle-aged man in good health and CMV-seronegative. The genes are TRBV29-1 and TRBJ2-1; D unresolved. The CDR3 region is CSVLWRTTQFF. The DNA of the CDR3 is TGCAGCGTGCTGTGGAGAACCACTCAGTTCTTC.